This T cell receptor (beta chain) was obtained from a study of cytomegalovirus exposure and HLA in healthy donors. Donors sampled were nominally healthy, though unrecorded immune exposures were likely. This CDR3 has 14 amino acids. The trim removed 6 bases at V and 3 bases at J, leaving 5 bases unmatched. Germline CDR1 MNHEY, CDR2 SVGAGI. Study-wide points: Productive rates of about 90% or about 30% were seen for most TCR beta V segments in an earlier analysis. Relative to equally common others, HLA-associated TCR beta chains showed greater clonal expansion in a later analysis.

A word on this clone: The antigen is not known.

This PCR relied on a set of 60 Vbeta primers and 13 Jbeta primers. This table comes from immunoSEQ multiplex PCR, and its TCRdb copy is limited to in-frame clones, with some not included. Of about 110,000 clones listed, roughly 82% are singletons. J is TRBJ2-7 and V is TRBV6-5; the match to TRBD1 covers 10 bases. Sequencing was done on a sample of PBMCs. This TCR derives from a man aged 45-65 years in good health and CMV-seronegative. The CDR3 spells CASRPGTGVYEQYF. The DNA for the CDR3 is TGTGCCAGCAGACCCGGGACAGGGGTCTACGAGCAGTACTTC.